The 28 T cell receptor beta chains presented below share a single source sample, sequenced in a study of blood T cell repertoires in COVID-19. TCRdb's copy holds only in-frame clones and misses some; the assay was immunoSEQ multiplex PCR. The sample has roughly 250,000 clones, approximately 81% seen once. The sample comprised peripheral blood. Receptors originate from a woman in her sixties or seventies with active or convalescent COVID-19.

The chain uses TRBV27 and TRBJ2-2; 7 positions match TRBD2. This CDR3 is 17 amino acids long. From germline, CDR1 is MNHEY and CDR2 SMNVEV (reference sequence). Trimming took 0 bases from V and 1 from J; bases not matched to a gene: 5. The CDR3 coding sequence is TGTGCCAGCAGTTTATCTCTGGGCGGGGGGAACACCGGGGAGCTGTTTTTT. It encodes CASSLSLGGGNTGELFF.

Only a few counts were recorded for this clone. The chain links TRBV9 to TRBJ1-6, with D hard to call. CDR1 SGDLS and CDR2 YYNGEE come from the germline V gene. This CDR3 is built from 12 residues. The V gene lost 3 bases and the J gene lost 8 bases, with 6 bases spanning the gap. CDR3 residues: CASSAGDSPLHF. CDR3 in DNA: TGTGCCAGCAGCGCCGGGGATTCACCCCTCCACTTT.

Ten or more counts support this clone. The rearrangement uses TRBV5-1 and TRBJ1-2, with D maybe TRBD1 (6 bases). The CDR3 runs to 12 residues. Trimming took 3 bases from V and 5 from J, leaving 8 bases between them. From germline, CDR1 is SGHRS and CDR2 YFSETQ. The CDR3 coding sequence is TGCGCCAGCAGCTCTGGACAGTATGGCTACACCTTC. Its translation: CASSSGQYGYTF.

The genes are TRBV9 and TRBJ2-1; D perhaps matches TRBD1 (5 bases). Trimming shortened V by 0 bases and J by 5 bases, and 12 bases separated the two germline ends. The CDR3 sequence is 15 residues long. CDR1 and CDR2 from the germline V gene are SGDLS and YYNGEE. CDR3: CASSVVSGLDNEQFF. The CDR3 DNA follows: TGTGCCAGCAGCGTAGTGTCAGGGCTTGACAATGAGCAGTTCTTC.

The CDR3 sequence is CASSPGRPYGYTF. CDR3 DNA: TGCGCCAGCAGTCCAGGGCGTCCATATGGCTACACCTTC. The V call is TRBV10-1, the J call TRBJ1-2; D may be TRBD1 (5 bases). This CDR3 comprises 13 residues. Trimming cost V 5 bases and J 5 bases, with 12 bases left between them. The germline V gene encodes CDR1 WNHNN and CDR2 SYGVQD (reference sequence).

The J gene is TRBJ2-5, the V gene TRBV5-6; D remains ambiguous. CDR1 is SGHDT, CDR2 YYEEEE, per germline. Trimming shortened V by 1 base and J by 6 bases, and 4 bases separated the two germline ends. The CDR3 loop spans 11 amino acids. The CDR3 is CASSLKQTQYF. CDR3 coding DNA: TGTGCCAGCAGCTTGAAGCAGACCCAGTACTTC.

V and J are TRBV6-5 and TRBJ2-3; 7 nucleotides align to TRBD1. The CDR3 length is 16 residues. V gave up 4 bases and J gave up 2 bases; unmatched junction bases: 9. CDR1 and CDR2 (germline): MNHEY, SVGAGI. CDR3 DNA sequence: TGTGCCAGCAGTTCCCTACAGGGGTTTTTCACAGATACGCAGTATTTT. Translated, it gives CASSSLQGFFTDTQYF.

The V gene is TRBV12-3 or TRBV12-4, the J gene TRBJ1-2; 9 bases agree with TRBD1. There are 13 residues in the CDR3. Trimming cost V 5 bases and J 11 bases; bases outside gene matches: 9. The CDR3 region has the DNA TGTGCCAGCAGTGACCGGGACAGGGCTGGGTACACCTTC. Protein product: CASSDRDRAGYTF.

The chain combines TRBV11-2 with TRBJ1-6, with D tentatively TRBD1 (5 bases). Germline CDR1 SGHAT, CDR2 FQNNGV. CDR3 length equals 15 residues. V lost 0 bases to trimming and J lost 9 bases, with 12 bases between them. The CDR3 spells CASSLDRRVRSPLHF. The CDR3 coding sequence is TGTGCCAGCAGCTTAGATCGCAGGGTCCGTTCACCCCTCCACTTT.

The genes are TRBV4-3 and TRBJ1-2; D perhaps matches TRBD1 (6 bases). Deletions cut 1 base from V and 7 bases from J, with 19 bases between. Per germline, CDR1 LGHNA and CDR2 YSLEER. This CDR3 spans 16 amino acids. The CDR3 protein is CASSQAPGHLEGGYTF. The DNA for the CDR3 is TGCGCCAGCAGCCAAGCCCCGGGACACCTTGAAGGTGGCTACACCTTC.

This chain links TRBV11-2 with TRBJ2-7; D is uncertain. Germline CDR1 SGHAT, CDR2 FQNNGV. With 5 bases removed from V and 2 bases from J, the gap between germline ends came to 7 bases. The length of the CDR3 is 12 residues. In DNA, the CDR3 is TGTGCCAGCAGCGTAACTCCCTACGAGCAGTACTTC. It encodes CASSVTPYEQYF.

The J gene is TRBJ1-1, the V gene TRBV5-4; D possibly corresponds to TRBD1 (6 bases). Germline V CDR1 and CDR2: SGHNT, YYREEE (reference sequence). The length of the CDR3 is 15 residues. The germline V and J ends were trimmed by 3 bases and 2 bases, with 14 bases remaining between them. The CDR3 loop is CASSWAGVVNTEAFF. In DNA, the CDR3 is TGTGCCAGCAGCTGGGCAGGGGTGGTAAACACTGAAGCTTTCTTT.

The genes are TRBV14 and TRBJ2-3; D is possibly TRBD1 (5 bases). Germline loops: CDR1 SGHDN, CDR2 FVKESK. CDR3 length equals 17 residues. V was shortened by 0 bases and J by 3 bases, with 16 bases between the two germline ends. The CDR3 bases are TGTGCCAGCAGCCAAGATTGGGGCGCAGGGAAAACAGATACGCAGTATTTT. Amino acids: CASSQDWGAGKTDTQYF.

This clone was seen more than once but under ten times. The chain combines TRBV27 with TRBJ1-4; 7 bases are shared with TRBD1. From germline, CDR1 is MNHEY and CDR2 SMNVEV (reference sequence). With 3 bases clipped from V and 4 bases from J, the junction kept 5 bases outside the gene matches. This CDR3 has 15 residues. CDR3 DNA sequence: TGTGCCAGCAGTTTGACAGGGCTCCTTAATGAAAAACTGTTTTTT. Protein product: CASSLTGLLNEKLFF.

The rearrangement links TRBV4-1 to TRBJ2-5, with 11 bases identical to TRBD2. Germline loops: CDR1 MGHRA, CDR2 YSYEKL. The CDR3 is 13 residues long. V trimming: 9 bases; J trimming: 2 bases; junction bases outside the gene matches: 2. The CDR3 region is CASASGGQETQYF. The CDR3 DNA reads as TGCGCCAGTGCTAGCGGGGGGCAAGAGACCCAGTACTTC.

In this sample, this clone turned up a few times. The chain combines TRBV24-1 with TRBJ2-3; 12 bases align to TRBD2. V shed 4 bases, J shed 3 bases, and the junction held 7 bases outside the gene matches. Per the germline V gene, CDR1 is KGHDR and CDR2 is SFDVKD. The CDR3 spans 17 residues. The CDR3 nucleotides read TGTGCCACCAGTGAAAACGGACTAGCGGGGATGACAGATACGCAGTATTTT. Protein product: CATSENGLAGMTDTQYF.

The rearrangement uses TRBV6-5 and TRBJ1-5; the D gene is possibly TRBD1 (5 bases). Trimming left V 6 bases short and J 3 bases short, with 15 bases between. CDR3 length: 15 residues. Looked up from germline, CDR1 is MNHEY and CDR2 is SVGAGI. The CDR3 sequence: CASRLDRTANQPQHF. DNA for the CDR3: TGTGCCAGCAGATTAGACAGAACCGCCAATCAGCCCCAGCATTTT.

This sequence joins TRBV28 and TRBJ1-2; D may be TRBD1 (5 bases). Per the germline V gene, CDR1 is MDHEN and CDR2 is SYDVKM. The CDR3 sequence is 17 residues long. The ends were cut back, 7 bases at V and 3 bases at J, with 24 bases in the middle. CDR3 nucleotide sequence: TGTGCCAGCACCTCCATAACCCGACAGTTAGAACACTATGGCTACACCTTC. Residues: CASTSITRQLEHYGYTF.

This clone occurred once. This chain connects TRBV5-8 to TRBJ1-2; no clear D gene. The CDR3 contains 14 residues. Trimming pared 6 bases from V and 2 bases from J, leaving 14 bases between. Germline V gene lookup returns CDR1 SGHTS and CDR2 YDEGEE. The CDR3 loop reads CASTRSTLNYGYTF. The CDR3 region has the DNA TGTGCCAGCACCCGGTCTACACTAAACTATGGCTACACCTTC.

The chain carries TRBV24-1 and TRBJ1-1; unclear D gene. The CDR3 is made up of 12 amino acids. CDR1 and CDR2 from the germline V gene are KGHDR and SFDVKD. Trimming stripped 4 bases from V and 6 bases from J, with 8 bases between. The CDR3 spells CATSEEVAEAFF. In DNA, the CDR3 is TGTGCCACCAGTGAGGAGGTTGCTGAAGCTTTCTTT.

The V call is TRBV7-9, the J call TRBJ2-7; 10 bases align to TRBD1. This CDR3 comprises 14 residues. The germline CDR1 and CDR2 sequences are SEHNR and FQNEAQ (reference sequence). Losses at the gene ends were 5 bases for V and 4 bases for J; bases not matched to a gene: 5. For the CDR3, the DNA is TGTGCCAGCAGCCTTCCGGGACAGGGGTACGAGCAGTACTTC. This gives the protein CASSLPGQGYEQYF.

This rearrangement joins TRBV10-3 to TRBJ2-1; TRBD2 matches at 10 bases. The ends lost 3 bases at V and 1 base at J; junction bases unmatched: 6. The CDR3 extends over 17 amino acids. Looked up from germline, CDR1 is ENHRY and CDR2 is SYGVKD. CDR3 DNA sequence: TGTGCCATCAGTGAACGGACTAGCGGATTGTCCTACAATGAGCAGTTCTTC. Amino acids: CAISERTSGLSYNEQFF.

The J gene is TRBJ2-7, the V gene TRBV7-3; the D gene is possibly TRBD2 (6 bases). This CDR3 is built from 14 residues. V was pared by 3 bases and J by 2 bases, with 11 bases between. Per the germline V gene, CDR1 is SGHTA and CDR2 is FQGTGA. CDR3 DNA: TGTGCCAGCAGCTTGTATGGGGGGACCTACGAGCAGTACTTC. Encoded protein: CASSLYGGTYEQYF.

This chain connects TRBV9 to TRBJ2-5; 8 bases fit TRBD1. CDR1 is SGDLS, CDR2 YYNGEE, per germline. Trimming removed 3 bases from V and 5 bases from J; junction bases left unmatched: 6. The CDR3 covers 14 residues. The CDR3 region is CASSGTHRGETQYF. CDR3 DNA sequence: TGTGCCAGCAGCGGCACCCACAGGGGGGAGACCCAGTACTTC.

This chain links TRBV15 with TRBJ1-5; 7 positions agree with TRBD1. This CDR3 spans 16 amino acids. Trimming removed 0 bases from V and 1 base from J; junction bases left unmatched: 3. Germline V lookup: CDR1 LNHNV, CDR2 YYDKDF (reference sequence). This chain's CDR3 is CATSRDQGVSNQPQHF. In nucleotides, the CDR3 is TGTGCCACCAGCAGAGATCAGGGGGTAAGCAATCAGCCCCAGCATTTT.

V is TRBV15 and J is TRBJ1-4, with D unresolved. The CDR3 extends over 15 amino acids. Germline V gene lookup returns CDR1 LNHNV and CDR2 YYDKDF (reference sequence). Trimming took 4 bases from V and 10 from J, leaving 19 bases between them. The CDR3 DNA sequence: TGTGCCACCAGCATGCAAAGTGGTCCCGAGGGAAAACTGTTTTTT. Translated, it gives CATSMQSGPEGKLFF.

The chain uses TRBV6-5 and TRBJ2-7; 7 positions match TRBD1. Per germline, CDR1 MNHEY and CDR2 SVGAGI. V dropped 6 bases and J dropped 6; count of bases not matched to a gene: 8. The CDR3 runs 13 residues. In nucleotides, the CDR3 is TGTGCCAGCAGGGGACAGTCGGGTGGCGAGCAGTACTTC. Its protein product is CASRGQSGGEQYF.

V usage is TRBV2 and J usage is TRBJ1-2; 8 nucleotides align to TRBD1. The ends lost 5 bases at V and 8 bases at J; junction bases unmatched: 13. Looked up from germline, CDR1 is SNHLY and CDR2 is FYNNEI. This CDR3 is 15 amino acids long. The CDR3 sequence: CASSPQGAPINGYTF. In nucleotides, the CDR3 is TGTGCCAGCAGTCCCCAGGGGGCGCCTATCAACGGCTACACCTTC.